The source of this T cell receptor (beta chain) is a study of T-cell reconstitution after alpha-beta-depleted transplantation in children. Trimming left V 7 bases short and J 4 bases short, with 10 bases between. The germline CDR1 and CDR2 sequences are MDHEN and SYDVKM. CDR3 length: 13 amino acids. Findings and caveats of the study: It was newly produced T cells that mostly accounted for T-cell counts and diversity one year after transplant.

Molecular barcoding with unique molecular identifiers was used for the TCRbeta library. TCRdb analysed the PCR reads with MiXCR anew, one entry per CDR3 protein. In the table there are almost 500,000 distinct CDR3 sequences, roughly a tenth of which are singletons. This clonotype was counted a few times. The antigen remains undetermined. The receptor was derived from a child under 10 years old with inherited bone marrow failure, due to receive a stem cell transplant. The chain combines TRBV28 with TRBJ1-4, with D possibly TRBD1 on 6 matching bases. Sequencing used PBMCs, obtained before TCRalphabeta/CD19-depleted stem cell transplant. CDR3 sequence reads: CASMGAGNEKLFF. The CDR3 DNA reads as TGTGCCAGCATGGGGGCCGGTAATGAAAAACTGTTTTTT.